A selection of T cell receptor beta chains follows, all from one sample in a study of blood T cell repertoires in COVID-19. Libraries were prepared by immunoSEQ multiplex PCR; TCRdb keeps only in-frame clonotypes and omits some of them. The sample lists about 160,000 clones; about 86% were seen once. The sequencing sample was made of peripheral blood. Receptors originate from a woman aged 70-85 years with COVID-19, enrolled during active disease. Both conserved end residues are part of each CDR3. Fields, in order: CDR3 DNA, CDR3 protein, clone size, D gene, J gene, V gene, CDR3 length. D genes are given only for firm matches. For some rows the clone size is stated as once, few or many, or as a class when expanded; others skip it.

CDR3nt: TGTGCCAGCAGCTTAATGGCTAGCGGGGGGGCTTCAGATACGCAGTATTTT; CDR3aa: CASSLMASGGASDTQYF; abundance: .; d_gene: TRBD2; j_gene: TRBJ2-3; v_gene: TRBV7-3; len: 17
CDR3nt: TGTGCCAGCAGTCAGGGTTGGGGTGAGCAGTTCTTC; CDR3aa: CASSQGWGEQFF; abundance: .; d_gene: .; j_gene: TRBJ2-1; v_gene: TRBV27; len: 12
CDR3nt: TGCAGCGTTGAAGATGGGATAGGGGGCTTAGACTATGGCTACACCTTC; CDR3aa: CSVEDGIGGLDYGYTF; abundance: few; d_gene: TRBD1; j_gene: TRBJ1-2; v_gene: TRBV29-1; len: 16
CDR3nt: TGCGCCAGCAGCCAAGATTACGCAGGGCCAGCCCAGAGACGGAACACTGAAGCTTTCTTT; CDR3aa: CASSQDYAGPAQRRNTEAFF; abundance: .; d_gene: .; j_gene: TRBJ1-1; v_gene: TRBV4-1; len: 20
CDR3nt: TGTGCCAGCAGTCCCACCAGCCGCGGGTATGGCTACACCTTC; CDR3aa: CASSPTSRGYGYTF; abundance: .; d_gene: .; j_gene: TRBJ1-2; v_gene: TRBV6-4; len: 14
CDR3nt: TGTGCCAGCAACCCGGTGGGGGCGGCTGGGAACACTGAAGCTTTCTTT; CDR3aa: CASNPVGAAGNTEAFF; abundance: .; d_gene: .; j_gene: TRBJ1-1; v_gene: TRBV5-4; len: 16
CDR3nt: TGTGCCAGCAGTTCTGCGACAGGGTCCAATGAGCAGTTCTTC; CDR3aa: CASSSATGSNEQFF; abundance: .; d_gene: TRBD1; j_gene: TRBJ2-1; v_gene: TRBV7-2; len: 14
CDR3nt: TGTGCCAGCAGTCGACCCAGGGGAAAACTCTCCGGGGAGCTGTTTTTT; CDR3aa: CASSRPRGKLSGELFF; abundance: .; d_gene: .; j_gene: TRBJ2-2; v_gene: TRBV6-6; len: 16
CDR3nt: TGTGCCATCAGTGAGTCGTTTGGGGGCGGGACTAATGAAAAACTGTTTTTT; CDR3aa: CAISESFGGGTNEKLFF; abundance: few; d_gene: .; j_gene: TRBJ1-4; v_gene: TRBV10-3; len: 17
CDR3nt: TGTGCCAGCAGCGCAGCAATCGGGACAGGGTCCTACGAGCAGTACTTC; CDR3aa: CASSAAIGTGSYEQYF; abundance: .; d_gene: TRBD1; j_gene: TRBJ2-7; v_gene: TRBV5-4; len: 16
CDR3nt: TGCGCCAGCAGCTACAAGCAGGGGTCCACGAGCTCCTACAATGAGCAGTTCTTC; CDR3aa: CASSYKQGSTSSYNEQFF; abundance: .; d_gene: .; j_gene: TRBJ2-1; v_gene: TRBV5-1; len: 18
CDR3nt: TGTGCCAGCAGCCAAGGGTGGGCAGGGAAAGAGACCCAGTACTTC; CDR3aa: CASSQGWAGKETQYF; abundance: .; d_gene: .; j_gene: TRBJ2-5; v_gene: TRBV14; len: 15
CDR3nt: TGTGCCATCAGTGAGTCGGAGACAGGGGGCCGAGGCTACACCTTC; CDR3aa: CAISESETGGRGYTF; abundance: .; d_gene: TRBD1; j_gene: TRBJ1-2; v_gene: TRBV10-3; len: 15
CDR3nt: TGTGCCAGCAGCTGGGACAGTAATTCACCCCTCCACTTT; CDR3aa: CASSWDSNSPLHF; abundance: .; d_gene: TRBD1; j_gene: TRBJ1-6; v_gene: TRBV11-2; len: 13
CDR3nt: TGCAGCGTTGTCACCCAGGGAGAGACCCAGTACTTC; CDR3aa: CSVVTQGETQYF; abundance: .; d_gene: .; j_gene: TRBJ2-5; v_gene: TRBV29-1; len: 12
CDR3nt: TGTGCCAGCAGCCAAAGACTAGCGGGGGCTAGTAGGTACTTC; CDR3aa: CASSQRLAGASRYF; abundance: .; d_gene: TRBD2; j_gene: TRBJ2-7; v_gene: TRBV11-2; len: 14
CDR3nt: TGTGCCAGCAGAACCACAGGGGGAGGTGGCTACACCTTC; CDR3aa: CASRTTGGGGYTF; abundance: .; d_gene: TRBD1; j_gene: TRBJ1-2; v_gene: TRBV2; len: 13
CDR3nt: TGTGCCACCAGCCCCATGGACAGGGGCGCGGGGGAGACCCAGTACTTC; CDR3aa: CATSPMDRGAGETQYF; abundance: .; d_gene: TRBD1; j_gene: TRBJ2-5; v_gene: TRBV15; len: 16
CDR3nt: TGCGCCAGCAGCCAGTGGGATAGCGGGGGGTACAATGAGCAGTTCTTC; CDR3aa: CASSQWDSGGYNEQFF; abundance: .; d_gene: TRBD2; j_gene: TRBJ2-1; v_gene: TRBV4-1; len: 16
CDR3nt: TGTGCCAGCAGCCTCAGACTAGCGGGGGACACAGATACGCAGTATTTT; CDR3aa: CASSLRLAGDTDTQYF; abundance: .; d_gene: TRBD2; j_gene: TRBJ2-3; v_gene: TRBV3-1/TRBV3-2; len: 16
CDR3nt: TGCGCCAGCAGATTAGACGGGACAGGGGCTTCGGACGAGCAGTACTTC; CDR3aa: CASRLDGTGASDEQYF; abundance: .; d_gene: TRBD1; j_gene: TRBJ2-7; v_gene: TRBV5-1; len: 16
CDR3nt: TGTGCCAGCAGCTTCAGGACAGGGGACTGGGTCACTGAAGCTTTCTTT; CDR3aa: CASSFRTGDWVTEAFF; abundance: .; d_gene: TRBD1; j_gene: TRBJ1-1; v_gene: TRBV7-2; len: 16
CDR3nt: TGTGCCAGCAGTTGGACAGACACGTCTGAAGCTTTCTTT; CDR3aa: CASSWTDTSEAFF; abundance: .; d_gene: .; j_gene: TRBJ1-1; v_gene: TRBV6-5; len: 13